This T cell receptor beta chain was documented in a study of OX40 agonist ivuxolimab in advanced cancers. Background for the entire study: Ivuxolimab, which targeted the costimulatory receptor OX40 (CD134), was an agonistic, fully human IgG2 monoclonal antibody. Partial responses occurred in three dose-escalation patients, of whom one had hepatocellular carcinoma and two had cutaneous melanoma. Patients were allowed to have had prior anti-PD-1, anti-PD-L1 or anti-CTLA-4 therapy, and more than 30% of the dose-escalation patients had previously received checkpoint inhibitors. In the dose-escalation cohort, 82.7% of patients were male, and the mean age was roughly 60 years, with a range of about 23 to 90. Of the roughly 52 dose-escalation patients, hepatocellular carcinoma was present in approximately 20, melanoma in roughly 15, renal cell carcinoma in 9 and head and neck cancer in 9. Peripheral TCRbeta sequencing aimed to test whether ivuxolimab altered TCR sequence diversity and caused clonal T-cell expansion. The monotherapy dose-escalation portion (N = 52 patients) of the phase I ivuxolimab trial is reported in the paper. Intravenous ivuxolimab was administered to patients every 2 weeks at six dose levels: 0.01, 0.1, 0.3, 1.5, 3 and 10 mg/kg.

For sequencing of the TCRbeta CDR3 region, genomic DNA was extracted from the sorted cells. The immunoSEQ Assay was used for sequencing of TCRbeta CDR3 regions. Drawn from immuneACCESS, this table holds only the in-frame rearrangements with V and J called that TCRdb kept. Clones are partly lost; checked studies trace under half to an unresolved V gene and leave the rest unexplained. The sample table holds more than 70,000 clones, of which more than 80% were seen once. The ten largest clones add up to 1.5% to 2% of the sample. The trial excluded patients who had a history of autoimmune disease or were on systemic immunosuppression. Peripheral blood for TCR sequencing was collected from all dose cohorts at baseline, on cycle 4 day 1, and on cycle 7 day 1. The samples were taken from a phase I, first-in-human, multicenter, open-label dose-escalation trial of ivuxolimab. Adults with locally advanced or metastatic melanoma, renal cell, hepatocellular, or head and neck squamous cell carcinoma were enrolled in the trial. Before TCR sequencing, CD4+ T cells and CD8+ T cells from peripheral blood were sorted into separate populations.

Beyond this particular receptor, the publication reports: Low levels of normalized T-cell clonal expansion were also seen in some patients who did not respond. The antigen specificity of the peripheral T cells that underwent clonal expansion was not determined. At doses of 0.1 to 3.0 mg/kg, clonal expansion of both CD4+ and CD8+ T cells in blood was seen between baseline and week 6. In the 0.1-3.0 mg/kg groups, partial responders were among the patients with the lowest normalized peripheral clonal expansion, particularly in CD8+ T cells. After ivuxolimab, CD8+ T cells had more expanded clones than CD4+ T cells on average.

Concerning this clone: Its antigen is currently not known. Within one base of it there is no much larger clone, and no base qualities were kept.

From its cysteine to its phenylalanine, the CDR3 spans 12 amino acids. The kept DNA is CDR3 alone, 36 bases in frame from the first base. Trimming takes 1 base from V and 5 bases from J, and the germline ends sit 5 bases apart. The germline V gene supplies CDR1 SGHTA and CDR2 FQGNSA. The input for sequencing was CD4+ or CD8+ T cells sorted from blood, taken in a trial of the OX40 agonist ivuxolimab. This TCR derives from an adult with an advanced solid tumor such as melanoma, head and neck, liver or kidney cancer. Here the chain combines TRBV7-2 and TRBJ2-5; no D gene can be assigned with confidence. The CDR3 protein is CASSLVPETQYF. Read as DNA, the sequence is TGTGCCAGCAGCTTAGTACCGGAGACCCAGTACTTC.